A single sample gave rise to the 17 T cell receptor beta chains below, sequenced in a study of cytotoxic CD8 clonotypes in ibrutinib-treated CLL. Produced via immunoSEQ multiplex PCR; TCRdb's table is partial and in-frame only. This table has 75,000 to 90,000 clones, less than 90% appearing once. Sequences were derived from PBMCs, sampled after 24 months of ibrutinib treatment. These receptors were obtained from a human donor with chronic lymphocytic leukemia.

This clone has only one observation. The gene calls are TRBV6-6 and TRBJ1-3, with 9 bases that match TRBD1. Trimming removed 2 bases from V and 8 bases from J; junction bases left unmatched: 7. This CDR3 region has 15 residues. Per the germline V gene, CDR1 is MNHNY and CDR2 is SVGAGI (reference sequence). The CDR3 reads CASSYVGQGGYTIYF. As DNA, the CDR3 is TGTGCCAGCAGTTACGTGGGACAGGGAGGATACACCATATATTTT.

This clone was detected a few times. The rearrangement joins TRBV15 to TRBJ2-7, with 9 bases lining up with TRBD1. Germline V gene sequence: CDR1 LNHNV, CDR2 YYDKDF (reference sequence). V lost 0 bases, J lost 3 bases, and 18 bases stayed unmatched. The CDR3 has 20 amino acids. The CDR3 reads CATSRDLKITPGTGFYEQYF. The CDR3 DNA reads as TGTGCCACCAGCAGAGATTTAAAGATTACTCCGGGGACAGGGTTCTACGAGCAGTACTTC.

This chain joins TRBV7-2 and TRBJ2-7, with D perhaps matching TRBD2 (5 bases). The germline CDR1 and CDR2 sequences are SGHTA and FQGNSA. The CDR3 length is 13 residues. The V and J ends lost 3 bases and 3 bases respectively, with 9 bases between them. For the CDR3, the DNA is TGTGCCAGCAGCTTCTCAAGCGGCTACGAGCAGTACTTC. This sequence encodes CASSFSSGYEQYF.

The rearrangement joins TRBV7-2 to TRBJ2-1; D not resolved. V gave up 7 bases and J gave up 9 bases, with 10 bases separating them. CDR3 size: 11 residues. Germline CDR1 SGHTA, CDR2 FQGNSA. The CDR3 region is CASTSLSEQFF. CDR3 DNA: TGTGCCAGCACTAGTCTGAGTGAGCAGTTCTTC.

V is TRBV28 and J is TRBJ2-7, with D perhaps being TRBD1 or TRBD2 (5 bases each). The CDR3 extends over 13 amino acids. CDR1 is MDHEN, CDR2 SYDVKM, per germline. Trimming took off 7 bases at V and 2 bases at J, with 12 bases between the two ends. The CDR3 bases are TGTGCCAGCACCCCGACGGGACCCTACGAGCAGTACTTC. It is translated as CASTPTGPYEQYF.

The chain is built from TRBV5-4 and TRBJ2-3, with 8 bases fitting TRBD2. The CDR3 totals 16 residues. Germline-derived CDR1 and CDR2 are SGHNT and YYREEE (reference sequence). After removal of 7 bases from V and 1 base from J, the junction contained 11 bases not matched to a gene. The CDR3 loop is CASGIAGSFRTDTQYF. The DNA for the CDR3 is TGTGCCAGCGGAATAGCGGGATCTTTTCGCACAGATACGCAGTATTTT. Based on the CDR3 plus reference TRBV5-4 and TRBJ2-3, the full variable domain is ETGVTQSPTHLIKTRGQQVTLRCSSQSGHNTVSWYQQALGQGPQFIFQYYREEENGRGNFPPRFSGLQFPNYSSELNVNALELDDSALYLCASGIAGSFRTDTQYFGPGTRLTVL.

The CDR3 protein is CASSYRGPGTGTDTQYF. The CDR3 nucleotides read TGTGCCAGCAGCTACAGGGGCCCAGGGACAGGGACAGATACGCAGTATTTT. The chain has TRBV11-3 and TRBJ2-3; TRBD1 aligns across 9 bases. The CDR3 is made up of 17 amino acids. CDR1 and CDR2 (germline): SGHNT, YENEEA. Trimming cost V 4 bases and J 3 bases; bases outside gene matches: 11.

In DNA, the CDR3 is TGTGCCAGCAGTTTATCGTATAACTACTACAATGAGCAGTTCTTC. Its translation is CASSLSYNYYNEQFF. This chain links TRBV27 with TRBJ2-1, with unresolved D. CDR1 is MNHEY and CDR2 is SMNVEV in the germline V gene (reference sequence). The length of the CDR3 is 15 residues. V dropped 0 bases and J dropped 3 bases, with 9 bases sitting between them.

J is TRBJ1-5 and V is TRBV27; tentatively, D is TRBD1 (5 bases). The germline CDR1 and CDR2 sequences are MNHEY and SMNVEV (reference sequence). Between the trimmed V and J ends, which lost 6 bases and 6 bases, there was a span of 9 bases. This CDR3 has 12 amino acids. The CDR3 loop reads CASRQGGQPQHF. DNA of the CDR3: TGTGCCAGCAGGCAGGGTGGTCAGCCCCAGCATTTT.

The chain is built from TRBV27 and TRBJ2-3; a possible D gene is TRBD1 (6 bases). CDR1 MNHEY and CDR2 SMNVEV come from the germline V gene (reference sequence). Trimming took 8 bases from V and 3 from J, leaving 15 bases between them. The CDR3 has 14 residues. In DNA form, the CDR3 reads TGTGCCAGCCGCGTCACCACAGGGACAGATACGCAGTATTTT. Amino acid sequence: CASRVTTGTDTQYF.

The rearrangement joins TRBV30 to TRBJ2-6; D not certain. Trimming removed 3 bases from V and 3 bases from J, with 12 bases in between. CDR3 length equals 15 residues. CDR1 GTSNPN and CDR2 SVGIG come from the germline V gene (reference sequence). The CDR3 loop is CAWSPGAYGANVLTF. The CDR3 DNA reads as TGTGCCTGGAGCCCAGGCGCCTATGGGGCCAACGTCCTGACTTTC.

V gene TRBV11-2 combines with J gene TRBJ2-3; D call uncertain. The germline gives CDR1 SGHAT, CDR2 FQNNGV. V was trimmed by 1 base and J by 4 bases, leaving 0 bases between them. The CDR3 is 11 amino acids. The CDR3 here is CASSLADTQYF. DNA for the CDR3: TGTGCCAGCAGCTTAGCAGATACGCAGTATTTT.

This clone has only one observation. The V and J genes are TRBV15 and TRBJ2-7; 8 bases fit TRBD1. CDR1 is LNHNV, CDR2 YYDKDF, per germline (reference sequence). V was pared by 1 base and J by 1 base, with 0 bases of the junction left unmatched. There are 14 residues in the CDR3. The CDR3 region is CATSRGTGSYEQYF. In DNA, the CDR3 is TGTGCCACCAGCAGAGGGACAGGGTCCTACGAGCAGTACTTC.

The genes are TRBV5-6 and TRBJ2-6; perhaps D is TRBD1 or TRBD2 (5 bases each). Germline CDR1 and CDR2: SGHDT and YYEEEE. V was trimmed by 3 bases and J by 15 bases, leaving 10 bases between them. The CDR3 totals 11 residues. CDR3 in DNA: TGTGCCAGCAGCTCCGGGGACGGCCTGACTTTC. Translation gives CASSSGDGLTF.

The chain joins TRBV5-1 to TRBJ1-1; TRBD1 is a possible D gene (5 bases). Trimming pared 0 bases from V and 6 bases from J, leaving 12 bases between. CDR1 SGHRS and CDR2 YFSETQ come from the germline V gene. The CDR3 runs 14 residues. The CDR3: CASSLAQGRSEAFF. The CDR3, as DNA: TGCGCCAGCAGCTTGGCTCAGGGCCGCTCTGAAGCTTTCTTT.

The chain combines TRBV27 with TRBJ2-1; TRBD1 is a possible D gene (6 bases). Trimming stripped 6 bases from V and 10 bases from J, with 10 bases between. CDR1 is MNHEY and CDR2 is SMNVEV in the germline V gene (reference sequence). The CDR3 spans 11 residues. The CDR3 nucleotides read TGTGCCAGCAGAGGGGGATACGAGCAGTTCTTC. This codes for CASRGGYEQFF.

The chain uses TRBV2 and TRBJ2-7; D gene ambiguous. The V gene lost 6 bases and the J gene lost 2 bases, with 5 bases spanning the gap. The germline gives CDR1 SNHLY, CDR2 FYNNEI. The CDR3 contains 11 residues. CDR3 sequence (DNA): TGTGCCAGCAGGGCAACCTACGAGCAGTACTTC. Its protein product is CASRATYEQYF.